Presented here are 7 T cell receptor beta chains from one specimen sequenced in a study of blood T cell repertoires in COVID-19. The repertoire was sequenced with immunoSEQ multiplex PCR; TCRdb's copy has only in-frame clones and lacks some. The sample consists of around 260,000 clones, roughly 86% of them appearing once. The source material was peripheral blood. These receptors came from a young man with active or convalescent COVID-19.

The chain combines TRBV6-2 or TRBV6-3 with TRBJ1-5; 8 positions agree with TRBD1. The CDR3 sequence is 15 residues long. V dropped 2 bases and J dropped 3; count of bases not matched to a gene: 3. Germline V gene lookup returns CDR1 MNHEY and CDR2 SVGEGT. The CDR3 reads CASSYPGGVNQPQHF. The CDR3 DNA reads TGTGCCAGCAGTTACCCAGGGGGCGTCAATCAGCCCCAGCATTTT.

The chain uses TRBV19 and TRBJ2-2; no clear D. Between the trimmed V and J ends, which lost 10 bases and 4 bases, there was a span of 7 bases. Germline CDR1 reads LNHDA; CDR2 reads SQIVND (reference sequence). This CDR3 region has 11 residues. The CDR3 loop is CATVSTGELFF. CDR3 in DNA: TGTGCCACAGTTTCCACCGGGGAGCTGTTTTTT.

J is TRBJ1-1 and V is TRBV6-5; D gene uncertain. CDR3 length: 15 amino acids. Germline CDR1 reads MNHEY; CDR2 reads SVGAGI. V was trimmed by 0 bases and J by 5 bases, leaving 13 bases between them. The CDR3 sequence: CASSYSRTLETEAFF. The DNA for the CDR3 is TGTGCCAGCAGTTACTCCCGCACGTTGGAGACTGAAGCTTTCTTT.

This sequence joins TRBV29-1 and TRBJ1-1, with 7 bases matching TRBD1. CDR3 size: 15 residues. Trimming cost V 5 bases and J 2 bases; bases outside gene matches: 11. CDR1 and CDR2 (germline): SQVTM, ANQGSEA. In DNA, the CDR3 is TGCAGCGTTTTGCAGGGCAGGGGGTTTAACACTGAAGCTTTCTTT. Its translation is CSVLQGRGFNTEAFF.

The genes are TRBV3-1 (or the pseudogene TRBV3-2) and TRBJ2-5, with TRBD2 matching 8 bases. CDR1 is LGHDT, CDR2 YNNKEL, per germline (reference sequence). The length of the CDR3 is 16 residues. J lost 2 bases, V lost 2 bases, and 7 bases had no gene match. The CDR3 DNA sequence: TGTGCCAGCAGCCAAAAGGGTAGCGGGGCTCAAGAGACCCAGTACTTC. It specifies CASSQKGSGAQETQYF.

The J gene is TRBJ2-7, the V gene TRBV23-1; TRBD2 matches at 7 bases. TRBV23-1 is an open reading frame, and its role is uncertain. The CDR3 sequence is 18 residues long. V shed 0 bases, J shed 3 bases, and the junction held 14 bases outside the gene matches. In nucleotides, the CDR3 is TGCGCCAGCAGTCAATCGATTTTTGGGAGGGGCCGAGACTACGAGCAGTACTTC. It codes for CASSQSIFGRGRDYEQYF.

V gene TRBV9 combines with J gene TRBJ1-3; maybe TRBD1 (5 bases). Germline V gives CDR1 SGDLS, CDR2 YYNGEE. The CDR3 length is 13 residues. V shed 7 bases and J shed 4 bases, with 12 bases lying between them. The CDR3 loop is CASYAGRGNTIYF. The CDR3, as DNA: TGTGCCAGCTATGCAGGGAGGGGAAACACCATATATTTT. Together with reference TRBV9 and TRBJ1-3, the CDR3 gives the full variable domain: DSGVTQTPKHLITATGQRVTLRCSPRSGDLSVYWYQQSLDQGLQFLIQYYNGEERAKGNILERFSAQQFPDLHSELNLSSLELGDSALYFCASYAGRGNTIYFGEGSWLTVV.